The clone carrying this TCR beta chain was counted between two and nine times. The antigen remains unidentified. This specimen belongs to a study of identical twins. Via MiXCR, TCRdb re-called the 5' RACE reads, giving one row per CDR3 protein. The sample yields 750,000 to 950,000 distinct CDR3 sequences, about 12% seen once. Germline trimming cut 1 base from V and 9 bases from J; bases unmatched to any gene: 3. This CDR3 contains 12 residues. Points from the study as a whole: The abundant beta clonotypes from cord blood had fewer insertions, and memory repertoires had none of this.

The sample was also linked to a second study, of yellow fever vaccine responses in identical twins.

The sequenced sample consisted of PBMCs. This chain links TRBV12-3 or TRBV12-4 with TRBJ2-7; 7 bases match TRBD1. The sequence came from a woman aged 18-35 years in good health. CDR3 residues: CASSLEGARQYF. CDR3 DNA sequence: TGTGCCAGCAGTTTAGAGGGGGCCCGGCAGTACTTC.